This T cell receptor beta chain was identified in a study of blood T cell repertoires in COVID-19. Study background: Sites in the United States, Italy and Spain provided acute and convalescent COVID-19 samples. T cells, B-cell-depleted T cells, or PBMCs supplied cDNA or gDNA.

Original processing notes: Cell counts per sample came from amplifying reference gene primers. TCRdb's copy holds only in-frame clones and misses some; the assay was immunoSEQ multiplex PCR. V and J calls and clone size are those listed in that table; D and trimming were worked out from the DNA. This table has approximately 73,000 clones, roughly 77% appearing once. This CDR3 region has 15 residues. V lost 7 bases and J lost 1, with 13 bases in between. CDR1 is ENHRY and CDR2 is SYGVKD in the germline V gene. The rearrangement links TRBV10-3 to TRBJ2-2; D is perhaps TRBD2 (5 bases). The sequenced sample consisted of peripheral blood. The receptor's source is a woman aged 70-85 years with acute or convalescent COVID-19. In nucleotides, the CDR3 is TGTGCCATCACCTCGGGATCCTTGAACACCGGGGAGCTGTTTTTT. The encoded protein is CAITSGSLNTGELFF.